This T cell receptor beta chain originates from a study of blood T cell repertoires in COVID-19. Across the whole study: T cells, B-cell-depleted T cells, or PBMCs supplied cDNA or gDNA.

Profiling relied on immunoSEQ multiplex PCR, and the TCRdb table lists in-frame clones only, not all of them. The sample records 100,000 to 150,000 clones, about four fifths being singletons. Germline-derived CDR1 and CDR2 are MNHEY and SVGEGT. V was trimmed by 0 bases and J by 6 bases, leaving 13 bases between them. The CDR3 spans 15 residues. This chain links TRBV6-2 or TRBV6-3 with TRBJ2-3; perhaps TRBD1 as D (6 bases). This clonotype originated in a middle-aged man with active or convalescent COVID-19. The specimen sequenced was peripheral blood. CDR3 DNA: TGTGCCAGCAGTTACTCGAACAGGGCTGAGGATACGCAGTATTTT. Amino acids: CASSYSNRAEDTQYF.